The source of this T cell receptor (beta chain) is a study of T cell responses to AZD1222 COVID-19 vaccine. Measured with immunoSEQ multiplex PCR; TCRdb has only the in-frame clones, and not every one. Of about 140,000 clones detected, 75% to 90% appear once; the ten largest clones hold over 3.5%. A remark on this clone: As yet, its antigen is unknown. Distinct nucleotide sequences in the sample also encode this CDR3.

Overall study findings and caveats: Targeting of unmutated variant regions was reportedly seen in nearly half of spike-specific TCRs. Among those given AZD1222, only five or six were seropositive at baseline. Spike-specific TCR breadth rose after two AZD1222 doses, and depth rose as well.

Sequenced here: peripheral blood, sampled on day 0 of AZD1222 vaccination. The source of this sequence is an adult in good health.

CDR3 coding DNA: TGTGCCAGCAGTTCCCTAGCGGGGGCATACAATGAGCAGTTCTTC. Translated, it gives CASSSLAGAYNEQFF. The chain has TRBV28 and TRBJ2-1, with 10 bases matching TRBD2. Germline V gene sequence: CDR1 MDHEN, CDR2 SYDVKM. The CDR3 is 15 amino acids. Germline trimming cut 4 bases from V and 4 bases from J; bases unmatched to any gene: 4.